This TCR beta chain was observed in a study of graft-versus-host responses after intestinal transplantation. Across the whole study: Anti-thymocyte globulin induction, then tacrolimus and steroids for about 3 years, went to all recipients.

The CDR3 totals 14 residues. The germline CDR1 and CDR2 sequences are SGHRS and YFSETQ. The V end was cut by 2 bases, the J end by 1 base, with 6 bases between. Libraries were prepared by immunoSEQ multiplex PCR; TCRdb keeps only in-frame clonotypes and omits some of them. Among about 22,000 clones listed, about 57% were seen once. Points from the study as a whole: Clonal ratios of graft-versus-host to host-versus-graft in allografts were high for patients exhibiting graft-donor T cell macrochimerism.

CFSE-labeled responder cells (around 200,000) were plated with around 200,000 irradiated, violet-dye-labeled stimulator cells. Proliferating responders of the CD3+CD4+ and CD3+CD8+ phenotypes with low CFSE were sorted after the reaction. The genes are TRBV5-1 and TRBJ2-2; no clear D. The sequencing here drew on alloreactive CD4+ T cells from a mixed lymphocyte reaction culture, taken before intestinal transplant. The sample's subset: CFSE-low proliferating T cells sorted from roughly 6-day pre-transplant mixed lymphocyte reaction (GvH or HvG direction). This receptor was identified in a human patient who received an intestinal transplant. The chain's CDR3 is CASSFSWNTGELFF. CDR3 nucleotides: TGCGCCAGCAGCTTCTCCTGGAACACCGGGGAGCTGTTTTTT.